This TCR beta chain appears in the sequencing data of a study of Graves' ophthalmopathy and Graves' hyperthyroidism. Looking at the study overall: Peripheral blood sampling preceded any treatment and occurred at initial diagnosis.

The CDR3 totals 13 residues. V lost 2 bases, J lost 4 bases, and 8 bases lay in between. Germline V lookup: CDR1 LNHDA, CDR2 SQIVND (reference sequence). As the template, RNA transcripts were used to amplify TCR beta CDR3 regions. The first-round RT-PCR employed HTBI primers together with the Qiagen OneStep RT-PCR kit. A multiplex PCR was then performed as the second round. MiXCR, applied by TCRdb to the multiplex PCR reads, yields one record per CDR3 protein. The sample yields hundreds of thousands of distinct CDR3 sequences, more than 40% seen once. The table lists this clonotype with a few counts. What it recognizes is unknown. Diagnosis relied on clinical symptoms, serum thyroxine, TRAb, thyroid ultrasound and orbital computed tomography. Study observations and caveats: Blood also carried most expanded thyroid clonotypes exceeding 0.001 frequency. A model built from 13 signatures distinguished ophthalmopathy from stable hyperthyroidism with 87.88% sensitivity and about 80% specificity.

The sequence was collected from an adult man with Graves' ophthalmopathy. The chain recombines TRBV19 with TRBJ2-5; D is uncertain. Specimen: peripheral blood. CDR3 bases: TGTGCCAGTAGTATACAGGAGAGAGAGACCCAGTACTTC. Translating it yields CASSIQERETQYF. The full variable domain, completed using reference TRBV19 and TRBJ2-5, is DGGITQSPKYLFRKEGQNVTLSCEQNLNHDAMYWYRQDPGQGLRLIYYSQIVNDFQKGDIAEGYSVSREKKESFPLTVTSAQKNPTAFYLCASSIQERETQYFGPGTRLLVL.